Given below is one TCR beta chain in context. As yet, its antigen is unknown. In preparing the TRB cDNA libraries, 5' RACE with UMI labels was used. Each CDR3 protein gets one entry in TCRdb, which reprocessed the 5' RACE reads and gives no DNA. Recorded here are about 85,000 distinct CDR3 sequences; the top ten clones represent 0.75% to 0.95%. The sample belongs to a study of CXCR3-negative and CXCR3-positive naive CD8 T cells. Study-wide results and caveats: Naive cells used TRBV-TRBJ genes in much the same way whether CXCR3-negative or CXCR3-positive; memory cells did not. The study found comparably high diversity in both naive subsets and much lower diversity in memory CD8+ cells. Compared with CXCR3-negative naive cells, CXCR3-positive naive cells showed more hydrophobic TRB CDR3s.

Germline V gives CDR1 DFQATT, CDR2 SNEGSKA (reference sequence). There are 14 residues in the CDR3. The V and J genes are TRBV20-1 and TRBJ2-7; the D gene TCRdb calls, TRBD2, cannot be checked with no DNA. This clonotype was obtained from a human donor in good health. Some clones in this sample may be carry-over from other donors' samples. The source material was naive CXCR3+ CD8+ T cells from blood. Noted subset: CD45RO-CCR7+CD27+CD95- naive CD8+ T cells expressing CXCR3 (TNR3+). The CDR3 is CSASSTSTAYEQYF.